The sequence of this T cell receptor (beta chain) was determined in a study of T cell responses to AZD1222 COVID-19 vaccine. The CDR3 loop spans 14 amino acids. The germline CDR1 and CDR2 sequences are LNHDA and SQIVND (reference sequence). The V end was cut by 3 bases, the J end by 7 bases, with 10 bases between. The assay was immunoSEQ multiplex PCR, and TCRdb's table has in-frame clones only and misses some. The data show 84,000 or so clones, with about 90% seen just once and around 5.2% held by the top ten. The clonotype comes from an adult in good health. The J gene is TRBJ1-6, the V gene TRBV19; possible D gene TRBD1, 5 bases. Sample: peripheral blood, taken on day 0 of MenACWY control vaccination. Here the CDR3 reads CASSMGVGNSPLHF. In nucleotides, the CDR3 is TGTGCCAGTAGTATGGGGGTTGGCAATTCACCCCTCCACTTT.